A single sample is the source of the 16 T cell receptor beta chains below, sequenced in a study of T cell repertoires in cytomegalovirus infection. A single record per CDR3 protein comes from TCRdb applying MiXCR to the reads. The table lists some 180,000 distinct CDR3 sequences, roughly 15% of them singletons. Sample: CD8+ T cells from PBMCs. The receptors come from a human donor in good health (CMV status not recorded). Some clones in this sample may be carry-over from other donors' samples.

This clonotype was observed a handful of times. The rearrangement uses TRBV7-3 and TRBJ2-1; maybe TRBD1 (6 bases). V lost 0 bases, J lost 0 bases, and 12 bases lay in between. There are 17 residues in the CDR3. The V gene's germline CDR1 is SGHTA and CDR2 FQGTGA. CDR3 in amino acids: CASSLTGGASSYNEQFF. The CDR3 nucleotides are TGTGCCAGCAGCTTAACAGGGGGAGCGAGCTCCTACAATGAGCAGTTCTTC.

V is TRBV4-1 and J is TRBJ1-2; D is perhaps TRBD1 (5 bases). Trimming took 1 base from V and 3 from J, leaving 9 bases between them. The germline CDR1 and CDR2 sequences are MGHRA and YSYEKL. This CDR3 comprises 14 residues. The CDR3 bases are TGCGCCAGCAGCCAAGGCGGGACTGACTATGGCTACACCTTC. It codes for CASSQGGTDYGYTF.

This clonotype came up a few times. The V gene is TRBV7-9, the J gene TRBJ2-2; TRBD1 matches at 9 bases. Trimming at V came to 5 bases and at J to 2 bases, leaving 6 bases not matched to a gene. The length of the CDR3 is 16 residues. Germline V gene sequence: CDR1 SEHNR, CDR2 FQNEAQ (reference sequence). CDR3: CASSPPGQGNTGELFF. CDR3 DNA sequence: TGTGCCAGCAGCCCCCCGGGACAGGGTAACACCGGGGAGCTGTTTTTT.

This clonotype showed up just a few times. The rearrangement uses TRBV7-6 and TRBJ2-7; D is possibly TRBD1 (5 bases). Trimming removed 4 bases from V and 5 bases from J, with 18 bases in between. The CDR3 is 15 amino acids. CDR1 and CDR2 (germline): SGHVS, FNYEAQ. The CDR3: CASSSPDSFGDEQYF. The CDR3 nucleotides are TGTGCCAGCAGCTCCCCTGACAGCTTTGGTGACGAGCAGTACTTC.

This clonotype was seen only a few times. CDR3 sequence (DNA): TGTGCTAGTGCCTCCGGGACAGGGGGAAATGAGCAGTACTTC. Its translation is CASASGTGGNEQYF. This chain joins TRBV12-5 and TRBJ2-7; 11 bases match TRBD1. Trimming at V came to 7 bases and at J to 7 bases, leaving 9 bases not matched to a gene. Germline V lookup: CDR1 LGHNT, CDR2 FRNRAP. This CDR3 comprises 14 residues.

This clonotype was counted a few times. The V call is TRBV2, the J call TRBJ1-5; D is possibly TRBD1 (5 bases). Looked up from germline, CDR1 is SNHLY and CDR2 is FYNNEI. The CDR3 sequence is 17 residues long. V lost 0 bases and J lost 0, with 12 bases in between. CDR3 in DNA: TGTGCCAGCAGTGAAGCAATCGCAGGGTTTAGCAATCAGCCCCAGCATTTT. Encoded protein: CASSEAIAGFSNQPQHF.

The genes are TRBV25-1 and TRBJ1-1, with D possibly matching TRBD1 (6 bases). With 1 base removed from V and 1 base from J, the gap between germline ends came to 19 bases. The CDR3 has 18 amino acids. Germline CDR1 reads MGHDK; CDR2 reads SYGVNS. The CDR3 bases are TGTGCCAGCAGTGAATCCCTCGGGCAGGGGTTTTCGAACACTGAAGCTTTCTTT. It is translated as CASSESLGQGFSNTEAFF. Drawing the rest from reference TRBV25-1 and TRBJ1-1, the complete variable domain is EADIYQTPRYLVIGTGKKITLECSQTMGHDKMYWYQQDPGMELHLIHYSYGVNSTEKGDLSSESTVSRIRTEHFPLTLESARPSHTSQYLCASSESLGQGFSNTEAFFGQGTRLTVV.

This clonotype was seen a handful of times. This chain uses TRBV6-1 with TRBJ1-5; TRBD1 aligns across 9 bases. Per the germline V gene, CDR1 is MNHNS and CDR2 is SASEGT. This CDR3 spans 18 amino acids. V shed 3 bases, J shed 2 bases, and the junction held 11 bases outside the gene matches. DNA of the CDR3: TGTGCCAGCAGTGATTGGGGACAGGGAGGGTTCGGCAATCAGCCCCAGCATTTT. Amino acids: CASSDWGQGGFGNQPQHF.

The rearrangement joins TRBV18 to TRBJ2-3; no definite D call. V was pared by 0 bases and J by 0 bases, with 4 bases between. The germline CDR1 and CDR2 sequences are KGHSH and LQKENI. This CDR3 contains 14 residues. CDR3 region: CASSPPVSTDTQYF. CDR3 DNA: TGTGCCAGCTCACCACCGGTCAGCACAGATACGCAGTATTTT.

The chain has TRBV7-6 and TRBJ2-1; D is possibly TRBD1 (6 bases). Germline CDR1 and CDR2: SGHVS and FNYEAQ. This CDR3 region has 16 residues. Between the trimmed V and J ends, which lost 5 bases and 3 bases, there was a span of 17 bases. The CDR3 bases are TGTGCCAGCAGCCCCCCGATAGGGACAAACTACAATGAGCAGTTCTTC. Its protein product is CASSPPIGTNYNEQFF. Full variable domain (remainder filled in from reference TRBV7-6 and TRBJ2-1): GAGVSQSPRYKVTKRGQDVALRCDPISGHVSLYWYRQALGQGPEFLTYFNYEAQQDKSGLPNDRFSAERPEGSISTLTIQRTEQRDSAMYRCASSPPIGTNYNEQFFGPGTRLTVL.

Here the CDR3 reads CASSPPRGDEQYF. Written as DNA, the CDR3 is TGTGCCAGCAGTCCGCCTCGCGGGGACGAGCAGTACTTC. V is TRBV6-1 and J is TRBJ2-7; maybe TRBD2 (6 bases). V was shortened by 5 bases and J by 5 bases, with 13 bases between the two germline ends. Looked up from germline, CDR1 is MNHNS and CDR2 is SASEGT. The CDR3 length is 13 residues.

The chain joins TRBV7-9 to TRBJ1-4; tentative D call: TRBD1 (5 bases). CDR3 length equals 14 residues. From germline, CDR1 is SEHNR and CDR2 FQNEAQ (reference sequence). V lost 6 bases and J 7 bases, leaving 15 bases between the germline ends. The DNA for the CDR3 is TGTGCCAGCAGTAAACCGGGACGCGGTGAAAAACTGTTTTTT. Amino acids: CASSKPGRGEKLFF.

This CDR3 is CASSQRWLAETSSYNEQFF. The CDR3 coding sequence is TGCGCCAGCAGCCAACGATGGCTAGCGGAGACGTCCTCCTACAATGAGCAGTTCTTC. The gene calls are TRBV4-3 and TRBJ2-1; 7 positions match TRBD2. Trimming at V came to 2 bases and at J to 0 bases, leaving 13 bases not matched to a gene. The CDR3 spans 19 residues. Germline V gives CDR1 LGHNA, CDR2 YSLEER.

Of note for this clonotype: Possible read error: a much larger clone is one base away. This chain uses TRBV6-2 or TRBV6-3 with TRBJ1-1; the match to TRBD1 covers 8 bases. The CDR3 loop spans 15 amino acids. Germline CDR1 and CDR2: MNHEY and SVGEGT. The CDR3 DNA reads as TGTGCCAGCAGTCTGATGGGACAGGCGAACGCTGAAGCTTTCTTT. The encoded protein is CASSLMGQANAEAFF.

The chain employs TRBV12-3 or TRBV12-4 and TRBJ2-5; D is undetermined. The CDR3 extends over 12 amino acids. V gave up 4 bases and J gave up 4 bases, with 7 bases separating them. The CDR3, as DNA: TGTGCCAGCAGTTGGACCTCAGAGACCCAGTACTTC. It translates to CASSWTSETQYF.

This clonotype showed up just a few times. The rearrangement uses TRBV6-8 and TRBJ2-7; 8 bases fit TRBD1. The CDR3 runs to 16 residues. Germline-derived CDR1 and CDR2 are MNHGY and SAAAGT. Germline trimming cut 6 bases from V and 5 bases from J; bases unmatched to any gene: 15. The CDR3 sequence: CASSHRDRTKDDEQYF. The CDR3 DNA reads TGTGCCAGCAGCCACCGGGACAGGACTAAAGACGACGAGCAGTACTTC.